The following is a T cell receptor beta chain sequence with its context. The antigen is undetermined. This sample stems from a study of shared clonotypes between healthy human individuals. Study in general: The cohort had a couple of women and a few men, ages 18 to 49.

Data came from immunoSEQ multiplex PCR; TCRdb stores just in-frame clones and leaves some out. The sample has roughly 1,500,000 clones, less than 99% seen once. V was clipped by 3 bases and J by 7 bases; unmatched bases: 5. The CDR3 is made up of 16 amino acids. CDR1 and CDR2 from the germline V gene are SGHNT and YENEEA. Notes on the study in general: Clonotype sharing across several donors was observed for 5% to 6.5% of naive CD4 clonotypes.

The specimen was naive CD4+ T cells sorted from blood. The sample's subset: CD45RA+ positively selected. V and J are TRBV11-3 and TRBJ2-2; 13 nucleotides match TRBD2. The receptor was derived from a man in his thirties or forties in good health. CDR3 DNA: TGTGCCAGCAGCTTCGGACTAGCGGGAGAGGACGGGGAGCTGTTTTTT. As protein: CASSFGLAGEDGELFF.